This T cell receptor (beta chain) derives from a study of T-cell reconstitution after alpha-beta-depleted transplantation in children. Germline V CDR1 and CDR2: MNHEY, SVGAGI. The CDR3 runs 15 residues. The V gene end was trimmed by 5 bases and the J gene end by 8 bases; junction bases not matched to a gene: 10. Findings and caveats of the study: Counts and diversity of T cells one year after transplant came mostly from newly produced T cells. Elevated TCRbeta diversity at day 60 was traced, in some patients, to surviving recipient T cells and thymic progenitors. Reported findings indicate that, about two months after transplant, alpha-beta T cells came from several hundred expanded clones, which were derived from non-depleted graft cells.

This clonotype came up many times. Its specificity is unknown. During its preparation, the TCRbeta library received unique molecular identifiers. TCRdb reprocessed the PCR reads with MiXCR, giving one entry per CDR3 protein. Of approximately 500,000 distinct CDR3 sequences listed, about 11% are singletons. This specimen was PBMCs, taken before TCRalphabeta/CD19-depleted stem cell transplant. V is TRBV6-5 and J is TRBJ2-3, with 10 bases lining up with TRBD2. The source is a child aged 2-15 years with inherited bone marrow failure, due to receive a stem cell transplant. The DNA of the CDR3 is TGTGCCAGCAGTCGGACTAGCGGTGCCCCGGGTACGCAGTATTTT. Translating gives CASSRTSGAPGTQYF.